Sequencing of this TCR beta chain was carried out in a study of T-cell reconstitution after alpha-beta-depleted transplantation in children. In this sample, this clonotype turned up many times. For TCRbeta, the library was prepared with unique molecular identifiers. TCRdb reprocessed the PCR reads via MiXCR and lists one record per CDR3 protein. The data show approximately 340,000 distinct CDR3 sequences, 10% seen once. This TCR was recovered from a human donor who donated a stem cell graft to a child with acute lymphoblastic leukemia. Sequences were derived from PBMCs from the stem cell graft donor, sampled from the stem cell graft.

CDR3: CASSTRTGSSYNEQFF. CDR3 in DNA: TGTGCCAGCTCAACGCGGACGGGAAGCTCCTACAATGAGCAGTTCTTC. J is TRBJ2-1 and V is TRBV18, with D tentatively TRBD2 (5 bases). Germline lookup yields CDR1 KGHSH and CDR2 LQKENI. V lost 5 bases, J lost 0 bases, and 14 bases lay in between. This CDR3 has 16 amino acids.